These 7 T cell receptor beta chains were all obtained from the same sample, sequenced in a study of response to subunit inactivated influenza vaccine. MiXCR was run by TCRdb on the RT-PCR reads, yielding one entry per CDR3 protein. The sample lists approximately 300,000 distinct CDR3 sequences, about 20% occurring once. The input for sequencing was PBMCs from blood, taken less than 22 months after vaccination. Receptor source: a man aged 45 to 70 who received an inactivated influenza vaccine.

This chain uses TRBV4-2 with TRBJ1-5; possibly TRBD1 for D (5 bases). V shed 0 bases and J shed 5 bases, with 17 bases lying between them. Germline assignment: CDR1 LGHNA and CDR2 YNFKEQ. The CDR3 runs 17 residues. This CDR3 is CASSQDTQGGSHQPQHF. CDR3 coding DNA: TGTGCCAGCAGCCAAGATACCCAGGGTGGATCCCATCAGCCCCAGCATTTT.

This clonotype was counted between two and nine times. The chain joins TRBV29-1 to TRBJ2-1; 16 nucleotides agree with TRBD2. Per the germline V gene, CDR1 is SQVTM and CDR2 is ANQGSEA. This CDR3 is built from 14 residues. Unmatched junction bases numbered 1, after V lost 7 bases and J lost 4 bases. Here the CDR3 DNA reads TGCAGCGAGGGACTAGCGGGAGGGTACAATGAGCAGTTCTTC. It is translated as CSEGLAGGYNEQFF.

This clonotype came up a few times. One end of the junction does not line up with germline, which may come from a read error. This chain uses TRBV4-2 with TRBJ1-6; D unresolved. The length of the CDR3 is 16 residues. Germline V CDR1 and CDR2: LGHNA, YNFKEQ. The CDR3 spells CASSQESSSYNLPLHF. The CDR3 DNA reads as TGTGCCAGCAGCCAAGAGAGCAGCTCCTATAATTTACCCCTCCACTTT.

This clonotype has more than one count but fewer than ten. V is TRBV9 and J is TRBJ2-2; D gene unclear. V was cut by 2 bases and J by 2 bases, with 13 bases left in between. Germline V gene lookup returns CDR1 SGDLS and CDR2 YYNGEE. The CDR3 spans 16 residues. CDR3 in amino acids: CASSVGPSLNTGELFF. The CDR3 coding sequence is TGTGCCAGCAGCGTTGGGCCGTCCCTAAACACCGGGGAGCTGTTTTTT.

In this sample, this clonotype turned up a few times. This chain uses TRBV5-1 with TRBJ2-2; maybe TRBD1 (5 bases). Germline loops: CDR1 SGHRS, CDR2 YFSETQ. V was trimmed by 0 bases and J by 3 bases, leaving 9 bases between them. The CDR3 is 15 amino acids. The CDR3 DNA follows: TGCGCCAGCAGCTTGGACAGGCCGGACACCGGGGAGCTGTTTTTT. Residues: CASSLDRPDTGELFF.

This clonotype has ten or more counts. The CDR3 protein is CASSPYNEQFF. Written as DNA, the CDR3 is TGTGCCAGCAGCCCTTACAATGAGCAGTTCTTC. This chain joins TRBV7-8 and TRBJ2-1; the D is unclear. This CDR3 has 11 amino acids. V was trimmed by 5 bases and J by 4 bases, leaving 3 bases between them. Germline lookup yields CDR1 SGHVS and CDR2 FQNEAQ.

The rearrangement uses TRBV7-2 and TRBJ2-3; D is unresolved. V gave up 1 base and J gave up 3 bases, with 11 bases separating them. This CDR3 is built from 15 residues. The germline V gene has CDR1 SGHTA and CDR2 FQGNSA. Here the CDR3 DNA reads TGTGCCAGCAGCTTAGAAGCGACTTATACAGATACGCAGTATTTT. It specifies CASSLEATYTDTQYF.